A selection of T cell receptor beta chains follows, all from one sample in a study of graft-versus-host responses after intestinal transplantation. The table came from immunoSEQ multiplex PCR; TCRdb's copy has only in-frame clones and leaves some out. The sample includes nearly 4,500 clones, around three quarters of them seen just once. Sequencing was performed on ileum tissue, taken 330 to 350 days after intestinal transplantation. These receptors were obtained from a human patient who received an intestinal transplant, so some T cells may come from the graft donor. Both conserved end residues are part of each CDR3. The order of the fields is clone size, V gene, J gene, D gene, CDR3 length, CDR3 protein, CDR3 DNA. The D gene is left open where the match is weak. Clone size is given for some rows only: seen once, a few or many times, or a class if the clone is expanded.

clone_size: few
v_call: TRBV2
j_call: TRBJ2-3
d_call: TRBD1
cdr3_length: 15
cdr3_aa: CASSQRTGTTDTQYF
cdr3_nt: TGTGCCAGCAGTCAACGGACAGGGACCACAGATACGCAGTATTTT

clone_size: -
v_call: TRBV28
j_call: TRBJ1-4
d_call: -
cdr3_length: 13
cdr3_aa: CASNIQGREKLFF
cdr3_nt: TGTGCCAGCAACATCCAGGGTCGTGAAAAACTGTTTTTT

clone_size: few
v_call: TRBV7-9
j_call: TRBJ2-1
d_call: -
cdr3_length: 11
cdr3_aa: CASSLDREQFF
cdr3_nt: TGTGCCAGCAGCTTAGATCGTGAGCAGTTCTTC

clone_size: -
v_call: TRBV19
j_call: TRBJ2-1
d_call: -
cdr3_length: 15
cdr3_aa: CASATGGANYNEQFF
cdr3_nt: TGTGCCAGCGCGACTGGGGGGGCTAACTACAATGAGCAGTTCTTC

clone_size: -
v_call: TRBV2
j_call: TRBJ1-2
d_call: TRBD1
cdr3_length: 14
cdr3_aa: CASSEARTGGGYTF
cdr3_nt: TGTGCCAGCAGTGAAGCACGCACAGGGGGCGGCTACACCTTC

clone_size: few
v_call: TRBV19
j_call: TRBJ2-5
d_call: TRBD2
cdr3_length: 14
cdr3_aa: CASSSGLAAETQYF
cdr3_nt: TGTGCCAGTAGTTCGGGACTAGCGGCAGAGACCCAGTACTTC

clone_size: once
v_call: TRBV6-1
j_call: TRBJ1-1
d_call: -
cdr3_length: 12
cdr3_aa: CASKRSYTEAFF
cdr3_nt: TGTGCCAGCAAGAGATCCTACACTGAAGCTTTCTTT

clone_size: -
v_call: TRBV25-1
j_call: TRBJ2-7
d_call: TRBD1
cdr3_length: 15
cdr3_aa: CASSAPEQGAYEQYF
cdr3_nt: TGTGCCAGCAGTGCTCCCGAACAGGGGGCATACGAGCAGTACTTC

clone_size: -
v_call: TRBV29-1
j_call: TRBJ2-3
d_call: -
cdr3_length: 15
cdr3_aa: CSVRSPGGGGDTQYF
cdr3_nt: TGCAGCGTGCGGTCTCCAGGGGGAGGTGGAGATACGCAGTATTTT

clone_size: -
v_call: TRBV19
j_call: TRBJ1-1
d_call: -
cdr3_length: 14
cdr3_aa: CASSIGQSATEAFF
cdr3_nt: TGTGCCAGTAGTATTGGACAGTCAGCCACTGAAGCTTTCTTT

clone_size: -
v_call: TRBV27
j_call: TRBJ1-2
d_call: -
cdr3_length: 14
cdr3_aa: CASSSSRGEYGYTF
cdr3_nt: TGTGCCAGCAGTTCCTCCAGGGGAGAGTATGGCTACACCTTC

clone_size: -
v_call: TRBV2
j_call: TRBJ2-6
d_call: -
cdr3_length: 16
cdr3_aa: CASSGDMLSGANVLTF
cdr3_nt: TGTGCCAGCAGTGGGGACATGCTCTCTGGGGCCAACGTCCTGACTTTC

clone_size: -
v_call: TRBV18
j_call: TRBJ2-3
d_call: TRBD2
cdr3_length: 14
cdr3_aa: CASSLAGEEDTQYF
cdr3_nt: TGTGCCAGCTCACTAGCGGGGGAGGAAGATACGCAGTATTTT

clone_size: few
v_call: TRBV2
j_call: TRBJ1-3
d_call: -
cdr3_length: 12
cdr3_aa: CAKDTSGNTIYF
cdr3_nt: TGTGCCAAAGACACGTCTGGAAACACCATATATTTT

clone_size: -
v_call: TRBV19
j_call: TRBJ2-3
d_call: TRBD2
cdr3_length: 14
cdr3_aa: CASSSSGAPDTQYF
cdr3_nt: TGTGCCAGTAGCTCCAGCGGGGCGCCAGATACGCAGTATTTT

clone_size: -
v_call: TRBV10-1
j_call: TRBJ1-1
d_call: -
cdr3_length: 14
cdr3_aa: CASSEGGTNTEAFF
cdr3_nt: TGCGCCAGCAGTGAAGGCGGGACGAACACTGAAGCTTTCTTT

clone_size: -
v_call: TRBV6-1
j_call: TRBJ1-1
d_call: -
cdr3_length: 11
cdr3_aa: CASSLPGGAFF
cdr3_nt: TGTGCCAGCAGCTTGCCCGGGGGGGCTTTCTTT

clone_size: -
v_call: TRBV5-6
j_call: TRBJ1-4
d_call: TRBD1
cdr3_length: 14
cdr3_aa: CASSGTEQNEKLFF
cdr3_nt: TGTGCCAGCAGCGGGACAGAACAAAATGAAAAACTGTTTTTT

clone_size: -
v_call: TRBV5-4
j_call: TRBJ2-5
d_call: TRBD2
cdr3_length: 19
cdr3_aa: CASSGGTSGGQLYQETQYF
cdr3_nt: TGTGCCAGCAGCGGCGGGACTAGCGGGGGCCAATTGTACCAAGAGACCCAGTACTTC

clone_size: few
v_call: TRBV2
j_call: TRBJ2-1
d_call: TRBD2
cdr3_length: 15
cdr3_aa: CASRALAGVTNEQFF
cdr3_nt: TGTGCCAGCAGAGCCCTAGCGGGGGTAACTAATGAGCAGTTCTTC

clone_size: -
v_call: TRBV5-4
j_call: TRBJ2-7
d_call: -
cdr3_length: 13
cdr3_aa: CASSLRGGYEQYF
cdr3_nt: TGTGCCAGCAGCTTGCGGGGAGGCTACGAGCAGTACTTC

clone_size: -
v_call: TRBV7-9
j_call: TRBJ2-1
d_call: TRBD2
cdr3_length: 19
cdr3_aa: CASSRGLAGGYSSYNEQFF
cdr3_nt: TGTGCCAGCAGCCGGGGACTAGCGGGAGGGTACAGCTCCTACAATGAGCAGTTCTTC

clone_size: -
v_call: TRBV11-2
j_call: TRBJ2-7
d_call: -
cdr3_length: 12
cdr3_aa: CASSLAGPEQYF
cdr3_nt: TGTGCCAGCAGCTTAGCCGGTCCCGAGCAGTACTTC

clone_size: -
v_call: TRBV7-8
j_call: TRBJ2-1
d_call: -
cdr3_length: 13
cdr3_aa: CASSLGQDNEQFF
cdr3_nt: TGTGCCAGCAGCTTAGGACAGGATAATGAGCAGTTCTTC

clone_size: -
v_call: TRBV6-5
j_call: TRBJ1-2
d_call: TRBD1
cdr3_length: 12
cdr3_aa: CASSLTGHGYTF
cdr3_nt: TGTGCCAGCAGCCTGACAGGGCATGGCTACACCTTC

clone_size: -
v_call: TRBV19
j_call: TRBJ2-7
d_call: TRBD1
cdr3_length: 17
cdr3_aa: CASSPRPPGQGSYEQYF
cdr3_nt: TGTGCCAGTAGTCCGCGACCCCCGGGACAGGGCTCCTACGAGCAGTACTTC

clone_size: -
v_call: TRBV4-1
j_call: TRBJ2-2
d_call: -
cdr3_length: 16
cdr3_aa: CASSQDRSQLAGELFF
cdr3_nt: TGCGCCAGCAGCCAAGATCGGAGCCAGTTGGCCGGGGAGCTGTTTTTT

clone_size: -
v_call: TRBV10-3
j_call: TRBJ2-1
d_call: TRBD2
cdr3_length: 18
cdr3_aa: CAISAPGDYPSSYNEQFF
cdr3_nt: TGTGCCATCAGTGCCCCCGGGGACTACCCGAGCTCCTACAATGAGCAGTTCTTC

clone_size: once
v_call: TRBV19
j_call: TRBJ2-3
d_call: TRBD1
cdr3_length: 14
cdr3_aa: CASSDRASTDTQYF
cdr3_nt: TGTGCCAGTTCGGACAGGGCATCGACAGATACGCAGTATTTT

clone_size: -
v_call: TRBV5-4
j_call: TRBJ2-2
d_call: TRBD1
cdr3_length: 15
cdr3_aa: CASSSGTGGTGELFF
cdr3_nt: TGTGCCAGCAGCTCGGGGACAGGGGGCACCGGGGAGCTGTTTTTT

clone_size: -
v_call: TRBV10-3
j_call: TRBJ2-3
d_call: TRBD2
cdr3_length: 18
cdr3_aa: CAISETSGRAVSTDTQYF
cdr3_nt: TGTGCCATCAGTGAGACTAGCGGGAGGGCCGTTAGCACAGATACGCAGTATTTT

clone_size: -
v_call: TRBV7-2
j_call: TRBJ1-3
d_call: -
cdr3_length: 14
cdr3_aa: CASSLVYSGNTIYF
cdr3_nt: TGTGCCAGCAGCTTAGTTTACTCTGGAAACACCATATATTTT

clone_size: -
v_call: TRBV1
j_call: TRBJ2-7
d_call: -
cdr3_length: 13
cdr3_aa: CTSSQDQDYEQYF
cdr3_nt: TGCACCAGCAGCCAAGATCAGGACTACGAGCAGTACTTC

clone_size: -
v_call: TRBV27
j_call: TRBJ1-1
d_call: TRBD1
cdr3_length: 13
cdr3_aa: CASSGQANTEAFF
cdr3_nt: TGTGCCAGCAGTGGACAGGCGAACACTGAAGCTTTCTTT

clone_size: few
v_call: TRBV28
j_call: TRBJ1-1
d_call: -
cdr3_length: 15
cdr3_aa: CASSRGETWGVKAFF
cdr3_nt: TGTGCCAGCAGTCGCGGGGAAACATGGGGGGTAAAAGCTTTCTTT

clone_size: -
v_call: TRBV6-4
j_call: TRBJ2-1
d_call: TRBD2
cdr3_length: 15
cdr3_aa: CASSGLAGEVNEQFF
cdr3_nt: TGTGCCAGCAGCGGACTAGCGGGAGAGGTCAATGAGCAGTTCTTC

clone_size: -
v_call: TRBV19
j_call: TRBJ1-5
d_call: TRBD1
cdr3_length: 12
cdr3_aa: CASSIPGGPQHF
cdr3_nt: TGTGCCAGTAGTATCCCAGGGGGGCCCCAGCATTTT

clone_size: -
v_call: TRBV10-3
j_call: TRBJ2-3
d_call: -
cdr3_length: 14
cdr3_aa: CAISESTSTDTQYF
cdr3_nt: TGTGCCATCAGTGAGTCAACTAGCACAGATACGCAGTATTTT

clone_size: -
v_call: TRBV5-1
j_call: TRBJ2-1
d_call: TRBD1
cdr3_length: 14
cdr3_aa: CASSLAARGYEQFF
cdr3_nt: TGCGCCAGCAGCTTGGCCGCCAGGGGGTATGAGCAGTTCTTC